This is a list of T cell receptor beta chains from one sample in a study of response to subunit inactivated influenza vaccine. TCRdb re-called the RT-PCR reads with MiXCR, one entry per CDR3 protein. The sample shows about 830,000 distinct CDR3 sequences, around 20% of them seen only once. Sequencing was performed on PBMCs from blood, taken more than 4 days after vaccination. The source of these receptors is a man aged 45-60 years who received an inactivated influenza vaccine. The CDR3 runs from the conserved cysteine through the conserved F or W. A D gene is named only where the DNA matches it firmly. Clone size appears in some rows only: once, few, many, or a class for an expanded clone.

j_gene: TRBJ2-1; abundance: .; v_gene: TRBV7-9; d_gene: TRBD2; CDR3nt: TGTGCCAGCAGCCAACCGGGACTAGCGGGAGTAAAACGGTACAATGAGCAGTTCTTC; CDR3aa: CASSQPGLAGVKRYNEQFF
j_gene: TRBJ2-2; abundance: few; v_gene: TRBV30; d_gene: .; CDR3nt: TGTGCCTGGGCCGACAGATTCGGCGGGGAGCTGTTTTTT; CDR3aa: CAWADRFGGELFF
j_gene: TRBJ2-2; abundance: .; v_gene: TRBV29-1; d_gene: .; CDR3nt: TGCAGCGTTGACGGTAGGAACACCGGGGAGCTGTTTTTT; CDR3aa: CSVDGRNTGELFF
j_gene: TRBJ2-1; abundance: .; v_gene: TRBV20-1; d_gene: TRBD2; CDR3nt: TGCAGTGCACAGAATTCAGCGGGGTACCCCCTCAATGAGCAGTTCTTC; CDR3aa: CSAQNSAGYPLNEQFF
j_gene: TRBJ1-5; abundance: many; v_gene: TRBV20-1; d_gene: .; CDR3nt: TGCAGTGCTAGAGATCCGGTAGGGATTAACAATCAGCCCCAGCATTTT; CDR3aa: CSARDPVGINNQPQHF
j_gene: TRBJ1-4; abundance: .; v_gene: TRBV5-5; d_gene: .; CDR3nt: TGTGCCAGCAGCCCGGGCTCGTGGGGGTTTAATGAAAAACTGTTTTTT; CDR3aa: CASSPGSWGFNEKLFF
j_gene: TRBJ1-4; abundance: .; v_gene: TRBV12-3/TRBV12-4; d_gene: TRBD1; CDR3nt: TGTGCCAGCAGCACAGGGGTAATAGGTGAAAAACTGTTTTTT; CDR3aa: CASSTGVIGEKLFF
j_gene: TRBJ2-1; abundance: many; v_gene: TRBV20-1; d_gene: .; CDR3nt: TGCAGTGCTCCTACTAGTTGGGGGAATGAGCAGTTCTTC; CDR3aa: CSAPTSWGNEQFF
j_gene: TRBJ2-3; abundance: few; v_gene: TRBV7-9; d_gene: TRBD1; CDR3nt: TGTGCCAGCAGCTTACCCATGACAGGGTGGGTTGAGGATACGCAGTATTTT; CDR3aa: CASSLPMTGWVEDTQYF
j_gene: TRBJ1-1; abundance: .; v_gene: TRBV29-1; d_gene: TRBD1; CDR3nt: TGCAGCGTTTATGAGACAGGGAGCACTGAAGCTTTCTTT; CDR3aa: CSVYETGSTEAFF
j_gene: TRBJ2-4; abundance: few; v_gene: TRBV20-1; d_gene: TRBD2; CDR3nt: TGCAGTGCCGAGGGACTAGCGGGGGGGGACAAAAACATTCAGTACTTC; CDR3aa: CSAEGLAGGDKNIQYF
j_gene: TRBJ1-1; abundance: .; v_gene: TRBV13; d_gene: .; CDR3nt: TGTGCCAGCAGCTTGGGGGGCCCGGGGGACACTGAAGCTTTCTTT; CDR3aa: CASSLGGPGDTEAFF
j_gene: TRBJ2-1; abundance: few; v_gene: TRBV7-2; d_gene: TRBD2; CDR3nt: TGTGCCAGCAGCGCATCACTAGCGGGAGTTAGGTTCTTC; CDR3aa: CASSASLAGVRFF
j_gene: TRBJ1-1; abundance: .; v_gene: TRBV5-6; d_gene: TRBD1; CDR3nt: TGTGCCAGCAGGCTGACAGGGGGCCAAGGGAACACTGAAGCTTTCTTT; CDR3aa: CASRLTGGQGNTEAFF
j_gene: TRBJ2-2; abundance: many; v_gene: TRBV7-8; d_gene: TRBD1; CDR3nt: TGTGCCAGCAGCTCGTACAGGGGGAACACCGGGGAGCTGTTTTTT; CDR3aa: CASSSYRGNTGELFF
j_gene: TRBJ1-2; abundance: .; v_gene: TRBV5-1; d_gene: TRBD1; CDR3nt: TGCGCCAGCAGCTGGGACGGGACAGGGCGCGGCTACACCTTC; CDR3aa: CASSWDGTGRGYTF
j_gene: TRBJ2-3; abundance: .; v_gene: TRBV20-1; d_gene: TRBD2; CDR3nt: TGCAGTGCTAGACCTTACCTAGCGGGGCACACAGATACGCAGTATTTT; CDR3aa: CSARPYLAGHTDTQYF
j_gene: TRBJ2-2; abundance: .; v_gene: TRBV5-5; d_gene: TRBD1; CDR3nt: TGTGCCAGCAGCTCCGGACAGGGGGTCTTCGGGGAGCTGTTTTTT; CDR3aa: CASSSGQGVFGELFF
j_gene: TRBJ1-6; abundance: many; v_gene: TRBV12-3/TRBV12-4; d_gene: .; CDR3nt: TGTGCCAGCAGTTTAAGGGGGGCGAAGAATTCACCCCTCCACTTT; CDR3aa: CASSLRGAKNSPLHF